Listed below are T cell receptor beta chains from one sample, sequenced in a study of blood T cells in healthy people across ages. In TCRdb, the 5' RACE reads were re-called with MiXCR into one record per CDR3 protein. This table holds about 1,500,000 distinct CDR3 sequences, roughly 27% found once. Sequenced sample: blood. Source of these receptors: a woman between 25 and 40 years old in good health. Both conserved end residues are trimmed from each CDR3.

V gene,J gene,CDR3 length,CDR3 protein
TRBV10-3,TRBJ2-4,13,AISVGLLAKNIQY
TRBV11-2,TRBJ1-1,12,ASSLEQGASRAF
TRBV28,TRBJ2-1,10,ASSLYRGSQF
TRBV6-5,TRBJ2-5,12,ASSSGQALETQY
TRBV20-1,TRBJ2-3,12,SARAYGSSDTQY
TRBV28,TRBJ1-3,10,ASRQGRNTIY
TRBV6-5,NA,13,ANSRTGTGTYEQY
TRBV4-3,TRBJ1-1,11,ASSQPGPTEAF
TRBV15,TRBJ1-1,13,ATSSAGQQATEAF
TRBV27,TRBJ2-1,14,ASSFHSTSGADEQF
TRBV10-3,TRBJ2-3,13,AISDPGDSTDTQY